Shown below are 19 T cell receptor beta chains from a single sample sequenced in a study of radiation and T cells in renal cell carcinoma. Assay used: immunoSEQ multiplex PCR; TCRdb lists only in-frame clones, some missing. The table lists 50,000 to 65,000 clones, more than 60% of them singletons, with roughly 6.8% in the top ten. Time point: blood 4 weeks post-SBRT, at nephrectomy. The sample's treatment: 15 Gy SBRT to primary tumor, nephrectomy 4 weeks later. The sample here was blood, taken from a patient whose treatment included radiotherapy and nephrectomy. The source is a man aged 60-69 years with renal cell carcinoma.

The DNA for the CDR3 is TGTGCCAGCAGCTTAGGTACAGGGGGAGTGATGAACACTGAAGCTTTCTTT. This codes for CASSLGTGGVMNTEAFF. The genes are TRBV7-8 and TRBJ1-1, with 8 bases matching TRBD1. This CDR3 region has 17 residues. V shed 1 base and J 0 bases; nucleotides not matched to a gene: 7. From germline, CDR1 is SGHVS and CDR2 FQNEAQ.

The chain carries TRBV6-1 and TRBJ2-7, with 8 bases identical to TRBD1. The germline V gene has CDR1 MNHNS and CDR2 SASEGT. The CDR3 is 13 residues long. Unmatched junction bases numbered 8, after V lost 6 bases and J lost 7 bases. This CDR3 reads CASSRGQGQEQYF. The CDR3 DNA is TGTGCCAGCAGCCGCGGACAGGGCCAGGAGCAGTACTTC.

The chain links TRBV7-8 to TRBJ2-1; D remains ambiguous. The CDR3 length is 11 residues. Germline V gene sequence: CDR1 SGHVS, CDR2 FQNEAQ. V lost 3 bases and J lost 10, with 7 bases in between. This CDR3 is CASSLVDEQFF. CDR3 sequence (DNA): TGTGCCAGCAGCTTGGTTGACGAGCAGTTCTTC. The full variable domain, completed using reference TRBV7-8 and TRBJ2-1, is GAGVSQSPRYKVAKRGQDVALRCDPISGHVSLFWYQQALGQGPEFLTYFQNEAQLDKSGLPSDRFFAERPEGSVSTLKIQRTQQEDSAVYLCASSLVDEQFFGPGTRLTVL.

This chain uses TRBV14 with TRBJ2-1, with no clear D. The V gene lost 1 base and the J gene lost 12 bases, with 10 bases spanning the gap. Germline CDR1 and CDR2: SGHDN and FVKESK. The CDR3 extends over 12 amino acids. CDR3 in DNA: TGTGCCAGCAGCCAAGCCAATCAAGGGCAGTTCTTC. Encoded protein: CASSQANQGQFF.

As DNA, the CDR3 is TGCGCCAGCAGTGAAACGGGAAGATCCACAGATACGCAGTATTTT. This codes for CASSETGRSTDTQYF. The chain uses TRBV10-1 and TRBJ2-3, with D perhaps TRBD2 (5 bases). The germline gives CDR1 WNHNN, CDR2 SYGVQD (reference sequence). The CDR3 runs to 15 residues. Trimming cost V 3 bases and J 2 bases, with 12 bases left between them.

The chain recombines TRBV21-1 with TRBJ2-7; the table names TRBD2, a call not compared with the DNA. TRBV21-1 is annotated as a pseudogene. This CDR3 region has 16 residues. Written as DNA, the CDR3 is TGTGCCAGCACCCCCTGTAATAGCGGACCCCCCTACGAGCAGTACGTC. Translating it yields CASTPCNSGPPYEQYV.

The rearrangement uses TRBV7-9 and TRBJ2-3, with a weak D call TRBD1 (5 bases). V gave up 1 base and J gave up 1 base, with 15 bases separating them. The CDR3 has 17 residues. The germline CDR1 and CDR2 sequences are SEHNR and FQNEAQ (reference sequence). The DNA for the CDR3 is TGTGCCAGCAGCTTAGGGGGCCCGACGGACCGCACAGATACGCAGTATTTT. Protein sequence: CASSLGGPTDRTDTQYF.

The V gene is TRBV11-2, the J gene TRBJ2-7; D gene uncertain. The CDR3 runs to 13 residues. Germline CDR1 SGHAT, CDR2 FQNNGV. Deletions cut 0 bases from V and 4 bases from J, with 7 bases between. In nucleotides, the CDR3 is TGTGCCAGCAGCTTAGAAGGTTTTTACGAGCAGTACGTC. It specifies CASSLEGFYEQYV.

This clone was observed many times. The rearrangement links TRBV13 to TRBJ1-2; a weak D match, TRBD1 (5 bases). Deletions cut 5 bases from V and 2 bases from J, with 9 bases between. The CDR3 has 13 amino acids. Germline V gene data show CDR1 as PRHDT and CDR2 as FYEKMQ (reference sequence). In nucleotides, the CDR3 is TGTGCCAGCAGCCTTGACAGAAACTATGGCTACACCTTC. Encoded protein: CASSLDRNYGYTF.

The chain is built from TRBV5-1 and TRBJ2-4; no reliable D call. Per the germline V gene, CDR1 is SGHRS and CDR2 is YFSETQ. Trimming cost V 0 bases and J 1 base, with 11 bases left between them. This CDR3 is 16 amino acids long. CDR3 DNA: TGCGCCAGCAGCTTGGCCCAAGGTGGGGCCAAAAACATTCAGTACTTC. Protein sequence: CASSLAQGGAKNIQYF.

This chain uses TRBV19 with TRBJ2-2; the D gene is possibly TRBD1 (5 bases). This CDR3 contains 15 residues. Germline V CDR1 and CDR2: LNHDA, SQIVND (reference sequence). Trimming removed 6 bases from V and 4 bases from J, with 15 bases in between. CDR3 sequence (DNA): TGTGCCAGTAGGCCCCGGACAACTCTCACCGGGGAGCTGTTTTTT. Amino acid sequence: CASRPRTTLTGELFF.

The V call is TRBV14, the J call TRBJ2-7, with 9 bases fitting TRBD1. V was pared by 8 bases and J by 0 bases, with 5 bases of the junction left unmatched. Germline V CDR1 and CDR2: SGHDN, FVKESK. This CDR3 is built from 14 residues. The CDR3 loop reads CASARDRDSYEQYF. CDR3 nucleotides: TGTGCCAGCGCCCGGGACAGGGACTCCTACGAGCAGTACTTC.

The V and J genes are TRBV7-2 and TRBJ1-5; TRBD1 aligns across 8 bases. Looked up from germline, CDR1 is SGHTA and CDR2 is FQGNSA. The J segment lost 3 bases and the V segment lost 5 bases, leaving 9 bases of the junction unmatched. This CDR3 is 16 amino acids long. This chain's CDR3 is CASSRFGQGLNQPQHF. The CDR3 nucleotides are TGTGCCAGCAGCCGATTTGGACAGGGCCTCAATCAGCCCCAGCATTTT.

This rearrangement joins TRBV5-1 to TRBJ2-2, with D tentatively TRBD1 (5 bases). The CDR3 extends over 16 amino acids. The germline CDR1 and CDR2 sequences are SGHRS and YFSETQ. Trimming removed 4 bases at V and 5 bases at J, with 18 bases between. The CDR3 spells CASSPGPIHRTGELFF. CDR3 in DNA: TGCGCCAGCAGCCCAGGACCAATCCACAGGACCGGGGAGCTGTTTTTT.

This clone was recorded a few times. This sequence joins TRBV6-6 and TRBJ2-7; 9 bases are a match to TRBD1. V lost 0 bases, J lost 7 bases, and 1 base stayed unmatched. The CDR3 is made up of 13 amino acids. Germline lookup yields CDR1 MNHNY and CDR2 SVGAGI (reference sequence). CDR3 DNA sequence: TGTGCCAGCAGTTACTCCGACAGGGGGGAGCAGTACGTC. Translation gives CASSYSDRGEQYV.

The J gene is TRBJ1-5, the V gene TRBV7-2; D is unresolved. Trimming removed 7 bases from V and 3 bases from J, with 16 bases in between. CDR3 size: 15 residues. CDR1 SGHTA and CDR2 FQGNSA come from the germline V gene. The CDR3 protein is CASTPDGFDNQPQHF. The CDR3 bases are TGTGCCAGCACCCCAGATGGGTTCGACAATCAGCCCCAGCATTTT.

The chain employs TRBV6-5 and TRBJ1-5; D ambiguous. V lost 5 bases, J lost 5 bases, and 16 bases lay in between. Per the germline V gene, CDR1 is MNHEY and CDR2 is SVGAGI. The CDR3 runs 15 residues. The CDR3 loop reads CASSPGGGSHQPQHF. CDR3 nucleotide sequence: TGTGCCAGCAGTCCGGGTGGCGGCTCTCATCAGCCCCAGCATTTT.

On this clone itself: Other DNA variants within this sample encode the same CDR3. The chain recombines TRBV5-4 with TRBJ2-1; D is undetermined. V lost 0 bases and J lost 9, with 7 bases in between. The germline CDR1 and CDR2 sequences are SGHNT and YYREEE (reference sequence). CDR3 length: 12 residues. The chain's CDR3 is CASSLDRGEQFF. DNA for the CDR3: TGTGCCAGCAGCTTGGACCGAGGTGAGCAGTTCTTC.

V usage is TRBV11-2 and J usage is TRBJ1-1, with a weak D call TRBD1 (5 bases). The V and J ends lost 1 base and 5 bases respectively, with 17 bases between them. In germline, CDR1 is SGHAT, CDR2 FQNNGV. This CDR3 region has 16 residues. CDR3 DNA sequence: TGTGCCAGCAGCTTAGTTGTGGGGGGATCCGGAACTGAAGCTTTCTTT. Its protein is CASSLVVGGSGTEAFF. Based on the CDR3 plus reference TRBV11-2 and TRBJ1-1, the full variable domain is EAGVAQSPRYKIIEKRQSVAFWCNPISGHATLYWYQQILGQGPKLLIQFQNNGVVDDSQLPKDRFSAERLKGVDSTLKIQPAKLEDSAVYLCASSLVVGGSGTEAFFGQGTRLTVV.